The rows below give T cell receptor beta chains drawn from one sample of a study of control samples from healthy donors and cancer patients. The assay was immunoSEQ multiplex PCR, and TCRdb's table has in-frame clones only and misses some. The sample yields about 130,000 clones, approximately 89% seen once. The sample comprised PBMCs. The receptors were sampled from a man aged 45 to 65 with head and neck cancer. Both conserved end residues are part of each CDR3. The size field is filled for only some rows; it gives once, few, many or a size class.

clone size	V gene	J gene	CDR3 protein
.	TRBV27	TRBJ2-3	CASSLRFHFGYTDTQYF
.	TRBV7-9	TRBJ2-1	CASSTGLVNEQFF
.	TRBV19	TRBJ2-5	CASTPRWRGRGIETQYF
.	TRBV9	TRBJ2-1	CASSRGDNEQFF
.	TRBV15	TRBJ1-2	CATSTSTGFYGYTF
.	TRBV28	TRBJ2-2	CASKLRNTGELFF
.	TRBV27	TRBJ1-1	CASSLSGTGNTEAFF
.	TRBV28	TRBJ2-5	CASSSGQGETQYF
few	TRBV12-3/TRBV12-4	TRBJ1-5	CASSQDRDQPQHF
.	TRBV6-5	TRBJ2-3	CASSPYDPPYTQYF
.	TRBV28	TRBJ2-7	CASSPWAQDNYEQYF
.	TRBV12-3/TRBV12-4	TRBJ1-1	CASTLHENTEAFF
.	TRBV6-5	TRBJ2-2	CASSYRASGELFF
.	TRBV6-5	TRBJ1-2	CATLPDLSYYGYTF
.	TRBV10-3	TRBJ2-7	CAISGGTSSYEQYF
.	TRBV12-3/TRBV12-4	TRBJ2-1	CASRAPSYNEQFF
.	TRBV19	TRBJ2-1	CASSITGGEAGVPYNEQFF
.	TRBV3-1/TRBV3-2	TRBJ1-6	CASSQEGARSPLHF
.	TRBV15	TRBJ1-4	CATSRDREVTEKLFF
.	TRBV28	TRBJ2-1	CASSLSGYNEQFF
.	TRBV27	TRBJ1-1	CASSYRDRGGEAFF
.	TRBV5-1	TRBJ2-1	CASSVGGNEQFF
.	TRBV5-4	TRBJ1-5	CVTSGWGSNQPQHF
.	TRBV4-1	TRBJ2-7	CASSTRDEQYF
.	TRBV2	TRBJ2-2	CASSQGPELFF
.	TRBV7-9	TRBJ1-5	CASSLGNQPQHF
.	TRBV9	TRBJ2-1	CASSAGTSRNNEQFF
.	TRBV15	TRBJ2-1	CATSSGRDRGLSEQFF
.	TRBV5-1	TRBJ2-3	CASSPMTSATDTQYF
once	TRBV6-5	TRBJ1-2	CASRAGGKSYGYTF
once	TRBV7-9	TRBJ1-6	CASSLGQGVNSPLHF
few	TRBV3-1/TRBV3-2	TRBJ2-7	CASSQDLSGRYYEQYF
.	TRBV27	TRBJ1-2	CASSLSPGGSHGYTF
.	TRBV29-1	TRBJ2-1	CSVGGGSSYNEQFF
once	TRBV3-1/TRBV3-2	TRBJ1-2	CASSHRGDSYGYTF
.	TRBV11-1	TRBJ2-7	CASSSGLAESEQYF
.	TRBV5-1	TRBJ1-1	CASRGQGDPRGVNTEAFF
.	TRBV5-4	TRBJ2-7	CASSFDRGEQYF
.	TRBV6-5	TRBJ2-3	CASSYSTERSTDTQYF
.	TRBV6-2/TRBV6-3	TRBJ2-3	CASSPSGRAANTDTQYF
.	TRBV7-3	TRBJ2-5	CASSLERLETQYF
.	TRBV29-1	TRBJ2-7	CSVHADSYEQYF
.	TRBV5-4	TRBJ1-1	CASSLEGRVDTEAFF
.	TRBV27	TRBJ2-1	CASSELAGPYNEQFF
.	TRBV5-1	TRBJ1-4	CASSATGSGNEKLFF
.	TRBV7-2	TRBJ1-2	CASSPGAEYPYGYTF
.	TRBV3-1/TRBV3-2	TRBJ1-4	CASSQRTGRGMWKLFF
.	TRBV30	TRBJ1-2	CAWSVLESGYTF